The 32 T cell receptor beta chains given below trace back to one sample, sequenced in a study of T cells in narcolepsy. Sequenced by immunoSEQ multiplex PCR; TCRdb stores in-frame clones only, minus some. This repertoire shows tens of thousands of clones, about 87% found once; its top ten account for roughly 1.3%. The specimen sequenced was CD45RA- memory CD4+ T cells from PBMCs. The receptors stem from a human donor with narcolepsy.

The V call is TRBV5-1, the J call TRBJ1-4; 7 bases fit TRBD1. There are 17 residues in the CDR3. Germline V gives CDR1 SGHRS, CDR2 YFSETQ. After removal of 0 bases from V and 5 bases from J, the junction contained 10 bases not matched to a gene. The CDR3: CASSLGGQLPANEKLFF. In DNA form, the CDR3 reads TGCGCCAGCAGCTTGGGGGGACAGCTTCCCGCGAATGAAAAACTGTTTTTT. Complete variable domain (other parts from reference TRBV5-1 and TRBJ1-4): KAGVTQTPRYLIKTRGQQVTLSCSPISGHRSVSWYQQTPGQGLQFLFEYFSETQRNKGNFPGRFSGRQFSNSRSEMNVSTLELGDSALYLCASSLGGQLPANEKLFFGSGTQLSVL.

The CDR3 bases are TGTGCCAGCAGAGTGGACTTCACTGAAGCTTTCTTT. Encoded protein: CASRVDFTEAFF. The chain carries TRBV2 and TRBJ1-1; no definite D call. This CDR3 region has 12 residues. Trimming shortened V by 6 bases and J by 4 bases, and 9 bases separated the two germline ends. Germline CDR1 and CDR2: SNHLY and FYNNEI.

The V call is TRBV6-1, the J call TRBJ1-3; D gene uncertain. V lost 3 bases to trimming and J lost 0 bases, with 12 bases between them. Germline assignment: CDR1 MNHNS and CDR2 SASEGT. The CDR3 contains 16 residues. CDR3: CASSDRTGGSGNTIYF. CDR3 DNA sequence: TGTGCCAGCAGTGACCGGACGGGAGGCTCTGGAAACACCATATATTTT.

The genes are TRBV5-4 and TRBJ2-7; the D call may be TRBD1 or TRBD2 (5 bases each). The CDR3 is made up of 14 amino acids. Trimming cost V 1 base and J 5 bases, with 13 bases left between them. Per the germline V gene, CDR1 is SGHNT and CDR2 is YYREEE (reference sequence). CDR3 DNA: TGTGCCAGCAGCTTGAGGGGCAGGGACCACGAGCAGTACTTC. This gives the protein CASSLRGRDHEQYF.

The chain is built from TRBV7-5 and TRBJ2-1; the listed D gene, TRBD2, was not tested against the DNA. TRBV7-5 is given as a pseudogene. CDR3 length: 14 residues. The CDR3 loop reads CARSLPSGSNEQFF. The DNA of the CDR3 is TGTGCCAGAAGCTTACCTAGCGGGAGCAATGAGCAGTTCTTC.

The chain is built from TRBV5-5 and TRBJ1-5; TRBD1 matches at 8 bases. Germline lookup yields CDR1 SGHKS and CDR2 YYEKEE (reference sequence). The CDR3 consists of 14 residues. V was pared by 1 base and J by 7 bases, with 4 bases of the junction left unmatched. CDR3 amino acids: CASSLSGQGQPQHF. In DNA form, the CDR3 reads TGTGCCAGCAGCTTGTCTGGACAGGGACAGCCCCAGCATTTT.

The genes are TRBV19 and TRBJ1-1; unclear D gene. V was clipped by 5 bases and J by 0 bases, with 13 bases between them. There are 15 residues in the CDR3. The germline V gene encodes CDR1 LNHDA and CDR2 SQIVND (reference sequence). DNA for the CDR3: TGTGCCAGTAGTGAGGCGCGCGAGATGAACACTGAAGCTTTCTTT. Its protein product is CASSEAREMNTEAFF.

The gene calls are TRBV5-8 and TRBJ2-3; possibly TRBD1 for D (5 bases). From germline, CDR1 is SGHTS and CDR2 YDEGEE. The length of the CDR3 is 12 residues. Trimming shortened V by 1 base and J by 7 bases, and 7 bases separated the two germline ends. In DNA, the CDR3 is TGTGCCAGCAGCTTGTCAGGGAATACGCAGTATTTT. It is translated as CASSLSGNTQYF.

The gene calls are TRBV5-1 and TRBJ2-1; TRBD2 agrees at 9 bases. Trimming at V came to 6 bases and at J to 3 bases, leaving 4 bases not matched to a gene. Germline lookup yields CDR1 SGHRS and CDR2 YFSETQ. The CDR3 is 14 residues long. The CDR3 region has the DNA TGCGCCAGCAATAGCGGGAGATACTACAATGAGCAGTTCTTC. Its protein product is CASNSGRYYNEQFF.

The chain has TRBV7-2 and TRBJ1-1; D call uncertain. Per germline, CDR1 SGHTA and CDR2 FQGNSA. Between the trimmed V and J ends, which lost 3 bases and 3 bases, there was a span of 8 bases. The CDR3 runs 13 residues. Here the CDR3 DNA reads TGTGCCAGCAGCTTGAGAAGGGACACTGAAGCTTTCTTT. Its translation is CASSLRRDTEAFF.

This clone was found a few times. Here the CDR3 reads CASSPTTNQPQHF. CDR3 nucleotide sequence: TGTGCCAGCAGCCCGACAACGAATCAGCCCCAGCATTTT. V is TRBV7-3 and J is TRBJ1-5; D remains unclear. V lost 5 bases and J 4 bases, leaving 9 bases between the germline ends. CDR1 is SGHTA and CDR2 is FQGTGA in the germline V gene. CDR3 length: 13 residues.

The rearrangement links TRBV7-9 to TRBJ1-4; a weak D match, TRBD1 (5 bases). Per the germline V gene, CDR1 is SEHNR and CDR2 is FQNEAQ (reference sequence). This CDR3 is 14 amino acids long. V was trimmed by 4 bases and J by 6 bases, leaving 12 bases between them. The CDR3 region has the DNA TGTGCCAGCAGCTCCACAGGCTCCGATGAAAAACTGTTTTTT. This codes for CASSSTGSDEKLFF.

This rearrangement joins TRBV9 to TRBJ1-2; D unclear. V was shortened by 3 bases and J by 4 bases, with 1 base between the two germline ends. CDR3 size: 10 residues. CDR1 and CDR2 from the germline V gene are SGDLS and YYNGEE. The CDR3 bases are TGTGCCAGCAGCGCCTATGGCTACACCTTC. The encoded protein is CASSAYGYTF.

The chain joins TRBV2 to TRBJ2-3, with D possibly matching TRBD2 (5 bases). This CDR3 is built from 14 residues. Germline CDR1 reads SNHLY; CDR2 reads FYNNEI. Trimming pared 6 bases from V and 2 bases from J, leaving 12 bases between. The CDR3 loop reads CASRIRENTDTQYF. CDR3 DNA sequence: TGTGCCAGCAGAATCCGGGAAAACACAGATACGCAGTATTTT.

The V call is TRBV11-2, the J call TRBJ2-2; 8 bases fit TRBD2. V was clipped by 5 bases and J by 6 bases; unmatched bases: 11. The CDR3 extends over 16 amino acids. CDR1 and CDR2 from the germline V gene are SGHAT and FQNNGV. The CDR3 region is CASSTRLSGGPGELFF. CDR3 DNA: TGTGCCAGCAGCACCCGACTGAGCGGGGGCCCCGGGGAGCTGTTTTTT.

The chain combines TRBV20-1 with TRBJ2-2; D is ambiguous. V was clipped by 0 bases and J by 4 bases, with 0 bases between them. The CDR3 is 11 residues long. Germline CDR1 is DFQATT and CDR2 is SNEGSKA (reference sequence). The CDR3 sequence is CSARDTGELFF. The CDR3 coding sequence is TGCAGTGCTAGAGACACCGGGGAGCTGTTTTTT.

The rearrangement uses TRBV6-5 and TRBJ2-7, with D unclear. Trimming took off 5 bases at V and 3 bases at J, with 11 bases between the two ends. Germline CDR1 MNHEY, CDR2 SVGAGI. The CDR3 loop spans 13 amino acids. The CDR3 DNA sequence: TGTGCCAGCAGTGTCAACAGTGGCTACGAGCAGTACTTC. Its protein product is CASSVNSGYEQYF.

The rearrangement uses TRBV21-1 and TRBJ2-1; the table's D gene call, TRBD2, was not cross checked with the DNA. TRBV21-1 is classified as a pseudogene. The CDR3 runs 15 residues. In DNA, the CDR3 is TGTGCCGGGTACGGGCGGGGGGAATCCTACAATGAGCAGTTCTTC. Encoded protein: CAGYGRGESYNEQFF.

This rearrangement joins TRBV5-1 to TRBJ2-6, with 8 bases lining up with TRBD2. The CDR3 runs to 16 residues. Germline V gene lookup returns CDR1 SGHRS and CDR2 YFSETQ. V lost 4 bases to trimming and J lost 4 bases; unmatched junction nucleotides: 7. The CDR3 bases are TGCGCCAGCAGCGCCGGGAGGGCCCAAGGGGCCAACGTCCTGACTTTC. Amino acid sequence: CASSAGRAQGANVLTF.

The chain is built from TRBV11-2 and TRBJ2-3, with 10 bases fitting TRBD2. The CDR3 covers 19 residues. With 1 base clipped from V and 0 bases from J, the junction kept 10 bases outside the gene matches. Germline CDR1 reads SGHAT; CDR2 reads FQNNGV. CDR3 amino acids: CASSLAWLAGASSTDTQYF. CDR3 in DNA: TGTGCCAGCAGCTTAGCGTGGCTAGCGGGGGCCTCTAGCACAGATACGCAGTATTTT.

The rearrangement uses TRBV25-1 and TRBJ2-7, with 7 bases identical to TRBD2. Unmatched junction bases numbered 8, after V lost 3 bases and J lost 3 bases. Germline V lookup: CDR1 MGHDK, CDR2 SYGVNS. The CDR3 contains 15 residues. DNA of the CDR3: TGTGCCAGCAGTGAGTGGGGACTAAATAACTACGAGCAGTACTTC. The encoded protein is CASSEWGLNNYEQYF.

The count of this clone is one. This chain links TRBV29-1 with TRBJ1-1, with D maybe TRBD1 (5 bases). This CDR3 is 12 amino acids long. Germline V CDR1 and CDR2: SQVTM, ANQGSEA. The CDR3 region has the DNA TGCGGCGGTGGCAGGGCGAACACTGAAGCTTTCTTT. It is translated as CGGGRANTEAFF.

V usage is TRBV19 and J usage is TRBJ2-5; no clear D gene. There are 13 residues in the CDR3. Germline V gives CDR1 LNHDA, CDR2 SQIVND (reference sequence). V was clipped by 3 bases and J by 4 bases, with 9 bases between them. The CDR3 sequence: CASSMSLRETQYF. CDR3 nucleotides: TGTGCCAGTAGTATGAGTCTAAGAGAGACCCAGTACTTC. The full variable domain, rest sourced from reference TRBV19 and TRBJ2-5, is DGGITQSPKYLFRKEGQNVTLSCEQNLNHDAMYWYRQDPGQGLRLIYYSQIVNDFQKGDIAEGYSVSREKKESFPLTVTSAQKNPTAFYLCASSMSLRETQYFGPGTRLLVL.

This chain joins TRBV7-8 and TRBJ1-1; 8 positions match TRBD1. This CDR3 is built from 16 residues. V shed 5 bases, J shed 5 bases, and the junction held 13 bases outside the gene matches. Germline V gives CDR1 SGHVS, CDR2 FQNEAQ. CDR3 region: CASSLTRTGSVTEAFF. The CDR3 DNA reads TGTGCCAGCAGCCTAACTCGGACAGGGTCTGTGACTGAAGCTTTCTTT.

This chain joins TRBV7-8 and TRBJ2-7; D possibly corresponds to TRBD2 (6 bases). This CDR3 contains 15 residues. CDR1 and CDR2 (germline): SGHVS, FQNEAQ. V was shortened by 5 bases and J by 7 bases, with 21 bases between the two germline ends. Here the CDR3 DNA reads TGTGCCAGCAGCCAAATAGACAGCGGGCTTAGGGAGCAGTACTTC. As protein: CASSQIDSGLREQYF.

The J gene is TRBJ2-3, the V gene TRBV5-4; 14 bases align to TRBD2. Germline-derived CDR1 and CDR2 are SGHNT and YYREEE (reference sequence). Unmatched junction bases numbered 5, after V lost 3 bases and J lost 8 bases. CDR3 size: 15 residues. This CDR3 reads CASSSGLAGDRTQYF. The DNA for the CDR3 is TGTGCCAGCAGCTCGGGACTAGCGGGGGACCGTACGCAGTATTTT. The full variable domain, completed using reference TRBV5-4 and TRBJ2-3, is ETGVTQSPTHLIKTRGQQVTLRCSSQSGHNTVSWYQQALGQGPQFIFQYYREEENGRGNFPPRFSGLQFPNYSSELNVNALELDDSALYLCASSSGLAGDRTQYFGPGTRLTVL.

The CDR3 sequence: CASTSRGPRDTQYF. DNA of the CDR3: TGTGCCAGCACCTCGCGGGGGCCGAGGGATACGCAGTATTTT. This sequence joins TRBV7-2 and TRBJ2-3; a weak D match, TRBD2 (7 bases). Germline V gives CDR1 SGHTA, CDR2 FQGNSA. Trimming took 7 bases from V and 6 from J, leaving 17 bases between them. CDR3 length: 14 residues.

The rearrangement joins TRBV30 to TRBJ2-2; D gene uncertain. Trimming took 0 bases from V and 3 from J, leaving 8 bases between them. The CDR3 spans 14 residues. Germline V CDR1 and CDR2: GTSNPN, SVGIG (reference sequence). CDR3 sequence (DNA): TGTGCCTGGAGTGTAAGGAGTGACACCGGGGAGCTGTTTTTT. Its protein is CAWSVRSDTGELFF.

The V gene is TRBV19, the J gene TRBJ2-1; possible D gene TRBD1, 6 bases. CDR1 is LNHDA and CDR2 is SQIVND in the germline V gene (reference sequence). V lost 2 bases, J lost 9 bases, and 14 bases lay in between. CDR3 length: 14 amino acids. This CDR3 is CASSISTGISEQFF. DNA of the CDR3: TGTGCCAGTAGTATATCAACAGGGATAAGTGAGCAGTTCTTC.

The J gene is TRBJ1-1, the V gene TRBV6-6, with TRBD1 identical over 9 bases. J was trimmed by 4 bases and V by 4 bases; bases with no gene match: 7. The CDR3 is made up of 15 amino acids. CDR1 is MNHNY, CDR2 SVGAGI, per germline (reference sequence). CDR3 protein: CASSSSDRGATEAFF. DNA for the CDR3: TGTGCCAGCAGTTCCTCAGACAGGGGGGCCACTGAAGCTTTCTTT.

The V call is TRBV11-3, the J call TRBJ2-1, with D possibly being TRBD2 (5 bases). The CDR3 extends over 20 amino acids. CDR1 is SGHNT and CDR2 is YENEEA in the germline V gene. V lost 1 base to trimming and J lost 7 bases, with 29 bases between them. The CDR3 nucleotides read TGTGCCAGCAGCTTAGGGACGGACTTTTTGGGCGGGCATTTGACTAATGAGCAGTTCTTC. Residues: CASSLGTDFLGGHLTNEQFF.

CDR3 in DNA: TGTGCCAGCAGCTTCACTATGTTGACAGAAAACACCGGGGAGCTGTTTTTT. Translated: CASSFTMLTENTGELFF. This chain joins TRBV5-6 and TRBJ2-2; tentatively, D is TRBD1 (5 bases). This CDR3 has 17 amino acids. The V end lost 2 bases, the J end lost 2 bases, and 16 bases lay between the germline ends. Germline CDR1 and CDR2: SGHDT and YYEEEE.